Below are 29 T cell receptor beta chains sequenced from a single sample in a study of blood T cells in healthy people across ages. A second PCR of about 6 to 12 cycles used a sample-barcoded 5' primer and a J-beta primer mix. TCRdb processed the 5' RACE reads anew with MiXCR; each CDR3 protein has one entry. The sample holds approximately 1.5 million distinct CDR3 sequences, roughly 32% seen once. Input material: blood. The receptors here all came from a woman under 40 in good health.

The rearrangement links TRBV20-1 to TRBJ1-1, with no clear D. Germline CDR1 reads DFQATT; CDR2 reads SNEGSKA (reference sequence). This CDR3 is built from 12 residues. V lost 6 bases to trimming and J lost 3 bases, with 11 bases between them. The CDR3 region has the DNA TGCAGTGCCCTTGGGGTGGACACTGAAGCTTTCTTT. The encoded protein is CSALGVDTEAFF.

This clonotype was seen only a few times. V gene TRBV7-2 combines with J gene TRBJ2-3, with D possibly being TRBD1 (6 bases). The CDR3 length is 14 residues. Trimming left V 1 base short and J 4 bases short, with 9 bases between. Germline-derived CDR1 and CDR2 are SGHTA and FQGNSA. CDR3 loop: CASSLGWGPDTQYF. The CDR3 DNA reads as TGTGCCAGCAGCTTAGGCTGGGGGCCAGATACGCAGTATTTT.

The chain combines TRBV7-2 with TRBJ1-1, with D possibly TRBD1 on 5 matching bases. CDR3 length: 12 amino acids. Germline CDR1 reads SGHTA; CDR2 reads FQGNSA. Trimming left V 1 base short and J 13 bases short, with 13 bases between. CDR3 nucleotides: TGTGCCAGCAGCTTAGTGGGAGGGGTTGATTTCTTT. This codes for CASSLVGGVDFF.

This clonotype was recorded a few times. The DNA of the CDR3 is TGCAGTGCCCCTCCGGGGGGGCCGGTCACAGATACGCAGTATTTT. As protein: CSAPPGGPVTDTQYF. This chain connects TRBV20-1 to TRBJ2-3, with TRBD2 identical over 8 bases. Germline V gene data show CDR1 as DFQATT and CDR2 as SNEGSKA (reference sequence). The J segment lost 2 bases and the V segment lost 6 bases, leaving 10 bases of the junction unmatched. This CDR3 spans 15 amino acids.

The chain uses TRBV3-1 and TRBJ2-7, with TRBD1 as a possible D gene (6 bases). The CDR3 sequence is 15 residues long. V was cut by 0 bases and J by 2 bases, with 11 bases left in between. Germline CDR1 and CDR2: LGHDT and YNNKEL (reference sequence). The CDR3 reads CASSQEPQGTYEQYF. The CDR3, as DNA: TGTGCCAGCAGCCAAGAGCCACAGGGAACCTACGAGCAGTACTTC.

The V gene is TRBV10-3, the J gene TRBJ2-7; the match to TRBD2 covers 16 bases. Germline lookup yields CDR1 ENHRY and CDR2 SYGVKD. The CDR3 has 17 amino acids. V shed 7 bases, J shed 3 bases, and the junction held 9 bases outside the gene matches. CDR3 nucleotide sequence: TGTGCCATCAAAGCCGGGACTAGCGGGGGGGCCAGCTACGAGCAGTACTTC. It codes for CAIKAGTSGGASYEQYF.

The sample holds a few counts of this clonotype. V gene TRBV20-1 combines with J gene TRBJ2-1, with D maybe TRBD2 (6 bases). V was cut by 6 bases and J by 5 bases, with 17 bases left in between. Germline V gene sequence: CDR1 DFQATT, CDR2 SNEGSKA (reference sequence). The CDR3 is 14 residues long. The CDR3 loop reads CSATRPGGHNEQFF. The CDR3 nucleotides are TGCAGTGCCACCCGTCCTGGAGGGCACAATGAGCAGTTCTTC.

This clonotype has just a few counts. V usage is TRBV28 and J usage is TRBJ2-1; 9 nucleotides align to TRBD1. V lost 8 bases and J lost 4; bases outside the gene matches: 6. This CDR3 has 14 amino acids. Germline assignment: CDR1 MDHEN and CDR2 SYDVKM. The CDR3 protein is CASFPGQGYNEQFF. The CDR3 bases are TGTGCCAGCTTTCCGGGACAGGGATACAATGAGCAGTTCTTC.

This clonotype has just a few counts. This chain connects TRBV7-3 to TRBJ2-1, with a tentative D call TRBD2 (6 bases). This CDR3 is built from 15 residues. V lost 5 bases and J 1 base, leaving 12 bases between the germline ends. Looked up from germline, CDR1 is SGHTA and CDR2 is FQGTGA. CDR3 sequence (DNA): TGTGCCAGCAGCATCCGGAGCGGGTCCTACAATGAGCAGTTCTTC. It encodes CASSIRSGSYNEQFF.

Written as DNA, the CDR3 is TGTGCCTGGAGTGTATCTGGGCCCTACGAGCAGTACTTC. Protein: CAWSVSGPYEQYF. The V and J genes are TRBV30 and TRBJ2-7; D remains unclear. Germline V gives CDR1 GTSNPN, CDR2 SVGIG (reference sequence). V lost 0 bases to trimming and J lost 2 bases, with 8 bases between them. This CDR3 is 13 amino acids long.

Ten or more counts support this clonotype. V gene TRBV29-1 combines with J gene TRBJ1-1, with a possible D match to TRBD1 (5 bases). There are 12 residues in the CDR3. Trimming stripped 4 bases from V and 6 bases from J, with 12 bases between. Germline lookup yields CDR1 SQVTM and CDR2 ANQGSEA. The CDR3 is CSVGPGLAEAFF. The CDR3 DNA reads as TGCAGCGTTGGGCCAGGGCTCGCTGAAGCTTTCTTT.

In regard to this clonotype: Mismatch with germline at one junction end may stem from a read error. The chain couples TRBV7-6 to TRBJ2-6; D possibly uses TRBD1 or TRBD2 (5 bases each). The CDR3 totals 16 residues. Per the germline V gene, CDR1 is SGHVS and CDR2 is FNYEAQ. CDR3 protein: CASSLRAGAGANALTF. In nucleotides, the CDR3 is TGTGCCAGCAGCTTACGGGCGGGTGCTGGGGCCAACGCCCTGACTTTC.

The J gene is TRBJ2-3, the V gene TRBV6-5; D unclear. The CDR3 has 14 residues. V was cut by 10 bases and J by 0 bases, with 14 bases left in between. Germline CDR1 and CDR2: MNHEY and SVGAGI. CDR3 DNA sequence: TGTGCCACCACCTCTTATCGAAGCACAGATACGCAGTATTTT. Amino acid sequence: CATTSYRSTDTQYF.

In its sample, this clonotype was seen many times. This chain uses TRBV7-2 with TRBJ2-7, with D unresolved. This CDR3 region has 12 residues. Trimming took off 5 bases at V and 3 bases at J, with 8 bases between the two ends. Looked up from germline, CDR1 is SGHTA and CDR2 is FQGNSA. The CDR3 region has the DNA TGTGCCAGCAGCCTAACTGACTACGAGCAGTACTTC. Amino acid sequence: CASSLTDYEQYF.

Note on this clonotype: A read error is likely, as this CDR3 ends without the conserved phenylalanine or tryptophan. The chain is built from TRBV6-1 and TRBJ2-5; TRBD2 matches 10 bases. V lost 7 bases, J lost 5 bases, and 10 bases stayed unmatched. Germline CDR1 reads MNHNS; CDR2 reads SASEGT. This CDR3 has 15 residues. CDR3 sequence: CASTEGAGGLETQYC. The DNA of the CDR3 is TGTGCCAGCACCGAGGGAGCGGGGGGGCTGGAGACCCAGTACTGC.

The chain couples TRBV7-2 to TRBJ2-1, with 7 bases aligning to TRBD2. From germline, CDR1 is SGHTA and CDR2 FQGNSA. The V gene end was trimmed by 5 bases and the J gene end by 0 bases; junction bases not matched to a gene: 4. The CDR3 is 15 amino acids. CDR3 sequence: CASSLTSASYNEQFF. The CDR3 DNA is TGTGCCAGCAGCCTAACTAGCGCCTCCTACAATGAGCAGTTCTTC.

This clonotype showed up just a few times. V gene TRBV28 combines with J gene TRBJ2-7, with 14 nucleotides matching TRBD2. The CDR3 has 16 amino acids. CDR1 and CDR2 from the germline V gene are MDHEN and SYDVKM. With 4 bases clipped from V and 3 bases from J, the junction kept 5 bases outside the gene matches. The DNA of the CDR3 is TGTGCCAGCAGTTCCCGACTAGCGGGAGGGAACTACGAGCAGTACTTC. It is translated as CASSSRLAGGNYEQYF.

This clonotype was detected a few times. This chain uses TRBV10-3 with TRBJ2-3; no clear D. Germline loops: CDR1 ENHRY, CDR2 SYGVKD. CDR3 length: 13 amino acids. Trimming shortened V by 8 bases and J by 3 bases, and 12 bases separated the two germline ends. The CDR3 is CAISDLKTDTQYF. CDR3 coding DNA: TGTGCCATCTCGGACCTAAAAACAGATACGCAGTATTTT.

This clonotype was recorded a few times. The chain carries TRBV5-1 and TRBJ2-2; the D call may be TRBD1 or TRBD2 (5 bases each). The CDR3 has 17 amino acids. Trimming cost V 4 bases and J 4 bases, with 20 bases left between them. Germline lookup yields CDR1 SGHRS and CDR2 YFSETQ. The CDR3 DNA is TGCGCCAGCAGCCGACCCGGGGCACCGTGGAGCACCGGGGAGCTGTTTTTT. It encodes CASSRPGAPWSTGELFF.

This clonotype was seen a handful of times. DNA of the CDR3: TGTGCCAGCAGCGTATCGACAGGGTACGCTGGCTACACCTTC. Encoded protein: CASSVSTGYAGYTF. This chain joins TRBV7-9 and TRBJ1-2; TRBD1 matches 7 bases. The germline V gene encodes CDR1 SEHNR and CDR2 FQNEAQ (reference sequence). This CDR3 contains 14 residues. The V gene end was trimmed by 5 bases and the J gene end by 7 bases; junction bases not matched to a gene: 10.

The J gene is TRBJ2-1, the V gene TRBV10-3; 15 nucleotides align to TRBD2. The germline CDR1 and CDR2 sequences are ENHRY and SYGVKD. CDR3 size: 19 residues. J gave up 0 bases and V 7 bases, and 10 bases lay outside the gene matches. This CDR3 is CAINSSGTSGGSSYNEQFF. The CDR3 DNA is TGTGCCATCAATAGTTCCGGGACTAGCGGGGGGAGCTCCTACAATGAGCAGTTCTTC.

The V and J genes are TRBV28 and TRBJ2-7; D is unclear. The germline V gene encodes CDR1 MDHEN and CDR2 SYDVKM. The CDR3 covers 15 residues. Deletions cut 5 bases from V and 3 bases from J, with 17 bases between. The CDR3 DNA reads as TGTGCCAGCAGTCCCCCGGGTATAAGCCTCTACGAGCAGTACTTC. Translated, it gives CASSPPGISLYEQYF.

This rearrangement joins TRBV6-1 to TRBJ2-3; 9 positions agree with TRBD1. The junction had 7 bases not matched to a gene; V was cut back by 0 bases and J by 3 bases. The germline V gene has CDR1 MNHNS and CDR2 SASEGT. The CDR3 has 17 residues. The DNA for the CDR3 is TGTGCCAGCAGTGAAGCCACGGGACAGGGAATAACAGATACGCAGTATTTT. Its translation is CASSEATGQGITDTQYF.

The rearrangement joins TRBV20-1 to TRBJ1-6; 9 bases align to TRBD1. V lost 6 bases and J lost 10; bases outside the gene matches: 10. Germline CDR1 and CDR2: DFQATT and SNEGSKA (reference sequence). CDR3 size: 14 residues. In DNA form, the CDR3 reads TGCAGTGCCCGGGGACAGGGAGAGGAATCACCCCTCCACTTT. Its translation: CSARGQGEESPLHF.

The rearrangement uses TRBV20-1 and TRBJ2-1; TRBD2 agrees at 12 bases. The CDR3 is 17 residues long. After removal of 3 bases from V and 8 bases from J, the junction contained 14 bases not matched to a gene. Germline V gene data show CDR1 as DFQATT and CDR2 as SNEGSKA (reference sequence). CDR3 amino acids: CSASQASSGGEGDEQFF. CDR3 bases: TGCAGTGCTAGTCAGGCGTCTAGCGGGGGGGAGGGTGATGAGCAGTTCTTC.

The chain recombines TRBV15 with TRBJ2-2; tentatively, D is TRBD1 or TRBD2 (5 bases each). The germline CDR1 and CDR2 sequences are LNHNV and YYDKDF (reference sequence). This CDR3 is built from 17 residues. V gave up 8 bases and J gave up 7 bases, with 26 bases separating them. The CDR3 nucleotides are TGTGCCACCGCAGAGTCGTTTCTTCGGGGCTCGAACGGGGAGCTGTTTTTT. Translating gives CATAESFLRGSNGELFF.

The chain employs TRBV28 and TRBJ2-7; D is possibly TRBD2 (5 bases). V was trimmed by 6 bases and J by 6 bases, leaving 21 bases between them. In germline, CDR1 is MDHEN, CDR2 SYDVKM. CDR3 length equals 15 residues. The CDR3: CASSPPRRRDGEQYF. In DNA, the CDR3 is TGTGCCAGCAGCCCCCCCCGGAGGAGAGACGGCGAGCAGTACTTC.

This clonotype was seen more than once but under ten times. The rearrangement uses TRBV28 and TRBJ2-1, with 10 positions matching TRBD2. The germline CDR1 and CDR2 sequences are MDHEN and SYDVKM. The V segment lost 8 bases and the J segment 6 bases; nucleotides outside the gene matches: 4. CDR3 length: 13 residues. The CDR3 loop is CASLAGGVNEQFF. The CDR3 DNA is TGTGCCAGCTTAGCGGGAGGCGTCAATGAGCAGTTCTTC.

The V gene is TRBV6-6, the J gene TRBJ1-6; 9 bases are a match to TRBD1. The germline V gene encodes CDR1 MNHNY and CDR2 SVGAGI (reference sequence). The CDR3 is 14 residues long. The J segment lost 9 bases and the V segment lost 4 bases, leaving 4 bases of the junction unmatched. The CDR3 protein is CASSSDRGGSPLHF. The DNA for the CDR3 is TGTGCCAGCAGTTCGGACAGGGGCGGTTCACCCCTCCACTTT.